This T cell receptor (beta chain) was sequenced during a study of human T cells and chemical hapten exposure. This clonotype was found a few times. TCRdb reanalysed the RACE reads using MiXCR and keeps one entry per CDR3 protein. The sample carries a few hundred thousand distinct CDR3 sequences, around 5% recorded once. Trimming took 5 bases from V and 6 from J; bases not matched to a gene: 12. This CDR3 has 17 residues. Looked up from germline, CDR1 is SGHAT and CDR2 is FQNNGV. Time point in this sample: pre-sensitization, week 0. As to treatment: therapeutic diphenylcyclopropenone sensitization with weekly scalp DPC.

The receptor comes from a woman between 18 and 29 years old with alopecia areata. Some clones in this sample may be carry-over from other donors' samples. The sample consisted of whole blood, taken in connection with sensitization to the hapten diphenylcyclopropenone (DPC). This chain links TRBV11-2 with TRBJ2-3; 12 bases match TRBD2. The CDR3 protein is CASSPTSGGHSLDTQYF. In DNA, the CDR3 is TGTGCCAGCAGCCCGACTAGCGGGGGTCATTCGCTCGATACGCAGTATTTT.